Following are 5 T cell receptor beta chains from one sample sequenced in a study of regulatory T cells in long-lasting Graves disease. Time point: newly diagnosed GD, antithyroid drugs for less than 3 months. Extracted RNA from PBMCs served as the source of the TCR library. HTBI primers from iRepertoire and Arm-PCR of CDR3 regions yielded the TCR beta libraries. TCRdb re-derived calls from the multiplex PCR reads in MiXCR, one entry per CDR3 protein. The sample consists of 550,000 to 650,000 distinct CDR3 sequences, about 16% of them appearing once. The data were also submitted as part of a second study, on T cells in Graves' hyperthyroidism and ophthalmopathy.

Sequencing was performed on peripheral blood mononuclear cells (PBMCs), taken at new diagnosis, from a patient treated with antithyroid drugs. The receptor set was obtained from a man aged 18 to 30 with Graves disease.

CDR3 coding DNA: TGTGCCATCAGTCCTGACGGGACAGGTCGCTACGAGCAGTACTTC. Residues: CAISPDGTGRYEQYF. The chain has TRBV10-3 and TRBJ2-7; 8 bases align to TRBD1. The CDR3 has 15 amino acids. Per germline, CDR1 ENHRY and CDR2 SYGVKD. The trim removed 5 bases at V and 3 bases at J, leaving 9 bases unmatched.

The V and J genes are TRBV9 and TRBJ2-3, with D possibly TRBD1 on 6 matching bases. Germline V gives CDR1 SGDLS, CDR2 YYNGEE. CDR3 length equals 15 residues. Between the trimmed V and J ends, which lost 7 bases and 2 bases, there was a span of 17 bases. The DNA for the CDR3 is TGTGCCAGCGCTCATGACCCAGGGGACACAGATACGCAGTATTTT. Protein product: CASAHDPGDTDTQYF.

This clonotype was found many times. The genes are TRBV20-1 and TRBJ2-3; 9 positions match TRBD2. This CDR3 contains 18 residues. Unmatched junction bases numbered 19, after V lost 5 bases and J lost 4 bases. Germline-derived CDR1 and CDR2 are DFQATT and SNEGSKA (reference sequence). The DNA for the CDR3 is TGCAGTGCTCACCTCCCCCTGGAAGCTAGCGGGATGGCAGATACGCAGTATTTT. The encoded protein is CSAHLPLEASGMADTQYF.

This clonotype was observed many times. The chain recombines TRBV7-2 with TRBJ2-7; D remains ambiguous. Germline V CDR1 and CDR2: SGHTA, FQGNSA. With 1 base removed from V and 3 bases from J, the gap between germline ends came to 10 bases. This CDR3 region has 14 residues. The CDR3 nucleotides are TGTGCCAGCAGCTTAGGCCCGTCGGACTACGAGCAGTACTTC. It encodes CASSLGPSDYEQYF.

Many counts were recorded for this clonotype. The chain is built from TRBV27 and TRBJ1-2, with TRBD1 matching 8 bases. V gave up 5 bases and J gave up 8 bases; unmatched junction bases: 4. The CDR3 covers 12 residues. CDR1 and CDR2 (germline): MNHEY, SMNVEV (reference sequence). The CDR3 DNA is TGTGCCAGCAGTCCACAGGGGGTAGGCTACACCTTC. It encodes CASSPQGVGYTF.